The clone carrying this T cell receptor beta chain was recorded at least ten times. The antigen is not known. Looked up from germline, CDR1 is SEHNR and CDR2 is FQNEAQ (reference sequence). Trimming pared 1 base from V and 2 bases from J, leaving 10 bases between. The CDR3 covers 15 residues. The data were obtained in a study of CD8+CD57+ T cells in acquired aplastic anemia. Study-level background: DNA per sorted CD4+ or CD8+ sample ranged about 0.2 to 30 ug, averaging roughly 3.5 ug. The study, taken as a whole, reports: Overlapping CD8+ CDR3 repertoires of patients and controls contained 25 to 35 shared sequences. A significant difference in CD8+ Simpson's diversity between patients and controls was not found.

Researchers used genomic DNA as the template to profile TCR beta VDJ and CDR3. TCRdb used MiXCR to reprocess the reads, holding one entry per CDR3 protein. This table has 250,000 to 350,000 distinct CDR3 sequences, approximately 56% appearing once. This rearrangement joins TRBV7-9 to TRBJ2-3; D is uncertain. Sequenced material: sorted CD4+, CD8+, or CD8+CD57+ T cells (not recorded which) from PBMCs. The sequence was obtained from a human donor with severe aplastic anemia or a healthy control (not recorded which). The DNA for the CDR3 is TGTGCCAGCAGCTTAGGGCATCTCCACACAGATACGCAGTATTTT. This gives the protein CASSLGHLHTDTQYF.